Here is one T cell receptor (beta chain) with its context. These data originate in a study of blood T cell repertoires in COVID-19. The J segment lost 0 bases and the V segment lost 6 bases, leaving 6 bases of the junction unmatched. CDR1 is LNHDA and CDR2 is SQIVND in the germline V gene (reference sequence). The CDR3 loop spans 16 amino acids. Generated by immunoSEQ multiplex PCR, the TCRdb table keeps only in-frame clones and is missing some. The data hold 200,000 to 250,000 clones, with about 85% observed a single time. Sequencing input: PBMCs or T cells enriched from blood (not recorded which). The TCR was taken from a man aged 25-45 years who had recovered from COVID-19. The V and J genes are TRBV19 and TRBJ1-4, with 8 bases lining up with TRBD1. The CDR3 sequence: CASSGQGRPTNEKLFF. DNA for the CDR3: TGTGCCAGTAGCGGACAGGGAAGACCAACTAATGAAAAACTGTTTTTT.